A selection of T cell receptor beta chains follows, all from one sample in a study of cytomegalovirus exposure and HLA in healthy donors. The protocol was immunoSEQ multiplex PCR, while the TCRdb copy is restricted to in-frame clones and leaves out a portion. The sample contains roughly 150,000 clones, around 81% of which appear only once. Specimen: PBMCs. All receptors derive from a woman aged 40 to 50 in good health and CMV-seronegative. Both conserved end residues are trimmed from each CDR3.

>TRBV6-5
ASSYGTKNYGYT
>TRBV21-1
ASKDSSGMWSEQF
>TRBV30
AWSRGLPATEQY
>TRBV5-6
ASSLVTGGNNYGYT
>TRBV29-1
SVEDQAGPNSPLH
>TRBV7-9
ASSPRPGQTYEQY
>TRBV7-9
ASSQDRPGNTIY
>TRBV2
ASSWTGEDYGYT
>TRBV9
ASSPLGHGPPGELF
>TRBV12-5
ASGVIQGASSSYNEQF
>TRBV5-6
ASSLGGGYEQY
>TRBV18
ASSRDNEAF
>TRBV2
ASSGPGVNNEQF
>TRBV21-1
ASHFNFQRSSRGTDTQY
>TRBV18
ASSPSLASGTGADTQY
>TRBV19
ASSMTGPYGYT
>TRBV4-1
ASSQDGVGTSVRGEAF
>TRBV6-1
AVTGLTSTDTQY
>TRBV5-4
ASSLEAAYEQY
>TRBV19
ASSITGGAYYT
>TRBV7-8
ASTGSGRVSYEQY
>TRBV7-7
ASSQTTTEGTQY
>TRBV5-1
ASSPGLAGEQETQY
>TRBV6-5
ASSLLTGGTEAF
>TRBV5-6
ASSFQENTIY